A selection of T cell receptor beta chains follows, all from one sample in a study of cytomegalovirus exposure and HLA in healthy donors. TCRdb keeps only in-frame clones here, not all; method: immunoSEQ multiplex PCR. The sample lists about 190,000 clones, around four fifths seen once, with approximately 1.8% in the top ten. Sample: PBMCs. The receptor set was obtained from a man aged 40-50 years in good health and CMV-seropositive. CDR3s include the opening cysteine and the closing phenylalanine or tryptophan. D genes are given only for firm matches. Expanded clones are given a class, and other clones once, few, many or no size at all.

clone_size j_call d_call v_call cdr3_nt cdr3_aa
- TRBJ2-1 TRBD2 TRBV27 TGTGCCAGCAGATTCAAACCAGCGGGAGGGCCGGGGTATGAGCAGTTCTTC CASRFKPAGGPGYEQFF
- TRBJ2-1 TRBD2 TRBV14 TGTGCCAGCAGCCATGGGACTAGCGGCAACAATGAGCAGTTCTTC CASSHGTSGNNEQFF
few TRBJ1-1 - TRBV4-1 TGCGCCAGCAGCCAAGACTACCCTTACTCGAACACTGAAGCTTTCTTT CASSQDYPYSNTEAFF
- TRBJ2-5 - TRBV29-1 TGCAGCGTTGAATTCGGTGTCGGAGAGACCCAGTACTTC CSVEFGVGETQYF
- TRBJ1-5 - TRBV6-1 TGTGCCAGCAGTGCCCACAGTGACAATCAGCCCCAGCATTTT CASSAHSDNQPQHF
- TRBJ1-1 - TRBV6-5 TGTGCCAGCGGACTCCTGGAAGCTTTCTTT CASGLLEAFF
few TRBJ2-3 TRBD1 TRBV11-2 TGTGCCAGCAGCACATACAGGGGGCGAGCAGATACGCAGTATTTT CASSTYRGRADTQYF
once TRBJ2-7 - TRBV15 TGTGCCACCAGCCCACGGATAAGCGGGCTCTCCTACGAGCAGTACTTC CATSPRISGLSYEQYF
once TRBJ2-7 TRBD1 TRBV28 TGTGCCAGCAGTTTGCCCGGGACAGGGGCCTACGAGCAGTACTTC CASSLPGTGAYEQYF
- TRBJ2-7 TRBD2 TRBV15 TGTGCCACCAGCAGAGCTAGCGGAGGACCCTACGAGCAGTACTTC CATSRASGGPYEQYF
- TRBJ1-1 - TRBV18 TGTGCCAGCTCACCGCCGGAAGGCGGCACTGAAGCTTTCTTT CASSPPEGGTEAFF
- TRBJ2-5 - TRBV11-2 TGTGCCAGCAGCTTAGAGCAGGGTTTAGGGGGAGAGACCCAGTACTTC CASSLEQGLGGETQYF
- TRBJ2-2 - TRBV5-5 TGTGCCAGCAGCTTGGCGAACAGGGGGGAGCTGTTTTTT CASSLANRGELFF
- TRBJ2-7 - TRBV6-6 TGTGCCAGCAGTTACTCTCCAGACAGTTCCTACGAGCAGTACTTC CASSYSPDSSYEQYF
- TRBJ2-7 TRBD1 TRBV10-3 TGTGCCATCAGTGAACAACAGGGGACCGAGCAGTACTTC CAISEQQGTEQYF
- TRBJ2-2 TRBD2 TRBV14 TGTGCCAGCAGCCAAGAATTACTAGCGGGACGGACCGGGGAGCTGTTTTTT CASSQELLAGRTGELFF
many TRBJ1-3 - TRBV5-1 TGCGCCAGCAGCGATACCGGGTACTCTGGAAACACCATATATTTT CASSDTGYSGNTIYF
- TRBJ2-7 - TRBV10-2 TGCGCCAGCAGAGCGGACAGCCTCTCCTACGAGCAGTACTTC CASRADSLSYEQYF
few TRBJ1-1 - TRBV2 TGTGCCAGCAGTGAAGAGATGGGGGGGCGAAGGAACACTGAAGCTTTCTTT CASSEEMGGRRNTEAFF
- TRBJ2-7 TRBD1 TRBV5-4 TGTGCCAGCAGCCCCGGACAGGGAAGGTACGAGCAGTACTTC CASSPGQGRYEQYF
few TRBJ2-7 - TRBV7-8 TGTGCCAGCAGCCCAAGCGGGTACGAGCAGTACTTC CASSPSGYEQYF
- TRBJ2-2 TRBD1 TRBV6-5 TGTGCCAGCAGTTCGGGACAGGGGTACACCGGGGAGCTGTTTTTT CASSSGQGYTGELFF
- TRBJ2-7 - TRBV28 TGTGCCAGCAGTCCCCGACAGGTCGGGGAGCAGTACTTC CASSPRQVGEQYF
- TRBJ1-1 TRBD1 TRBV5-1 TGCGCCAGCAGCGCAACAGGGGGCGCCGGTTTGGGGAACACTGAAGCTTTCTTT CASSATGGAGLGNTEAFF
once TRBJ2-7 TRBD1 TRBV29-1 TGCACCTCCCGGGCAGGGGGCGACGAGCAGTACTTC CTSRAGGDEQYF
- TRBJ1-3 TRBD1 TRBV7-9 TGTGCCAACTCACAGGGGACCTCTGGAAACACCATATATTTT CANSQGTSGNTIYF
- TRBJ2-7 TRBD1 TRBV9 TGTGCCAGCAGCGCGACAGGGGGCTCCTACGAGCAGTACTTC CASSATGGSYEQYF
few TRBJ1-5 - TRBV2 TGTGCCAGCTCGAAGGCCACAGTTCGTCAGCCCCAGCATTTT CASSKATVRQPQHF
- TRBJ1-5 - TRBV10-3 TGTGCCATCAGTGAGTCGACAGGCAACGGGCAGCCCCAGCATTTT CAISESTGNGQPQHF
- TRBJ1-6 TRBD1 TRBV7-9 TGTGCCAGCAGCAAACTGACAGGGGCTAATTCACCCCTCCACTTT CASSKLTGANSPLHF
- TRBJ2-3 TRBD2 TRBV27 TGTGCCAGCGCCCGACTAGCGGGCTTCACAGATACGCAGTATTTT CASARLAGFTDTQYF
- TRBJ1-2 - TRBV9 TGTGCCAGCAGCGTAGAAACGGTCTATGGCTACACCTTC CASSVETVYGYTF
- TRBJ2-1 TRBD2 TRBV5-1 TGCGCCAGCAGCTCTACTAGCGGGGCCTACAATGAGCAGTTCTTC CASSSTSGAYNEQFF
few TRBJ2-3 TRBD2 TRBV28 TGTGCCAGCAGTCCTAGCGGGAGGAGCAGTATAGATACGCAGTATTTT CASSPSGRSSIDTQYF